The sequence of this TCR beta chain was determined in a study of blood T cell repertoires in COVID-19. Looking at the study overall: Both acute and convalescent COVID-19 samples were obtained from the United States, Italy and Spain. PBMCs, B-cell-depleted T cells, or T cells provided the cDNA or gDNA that made up the material.

There are 18 residues in the CDR3. V shed 0 bases and J shed 8 bases, with 23 bases lying between them. From germline, CDR1 is LGHNT and CDR2 FRNRAP. As processed by the authors: Nucleated cell number was recorded as an estimate derived from reference gene primer amplification. TCRdb's copy holds only in-frame clones and misses some; the assay was immunoSEQ multiplex PCR. The DNA was the basis for D and trimming; V, J and clone size are from that table. The data show fewer than 250,000 clones, roughly 82% seen once. The sequence was collected from a woman aged 40 to 50 with acute or convalescent COVID-19. This rearrangement joins TRBV12-5 to TRBJ1-5, with D possibly TRBD1 on 5 matching bases. Sequencing was performed on peripheral blood. CDR3 nucleotides: TGTGCTAGTGGTTTGGTACTCGGGCAGGGCCATGGTTTTAAGCCCCAGCATTTT. Its protein product is CASGLVLGQGHGFKPQHF.